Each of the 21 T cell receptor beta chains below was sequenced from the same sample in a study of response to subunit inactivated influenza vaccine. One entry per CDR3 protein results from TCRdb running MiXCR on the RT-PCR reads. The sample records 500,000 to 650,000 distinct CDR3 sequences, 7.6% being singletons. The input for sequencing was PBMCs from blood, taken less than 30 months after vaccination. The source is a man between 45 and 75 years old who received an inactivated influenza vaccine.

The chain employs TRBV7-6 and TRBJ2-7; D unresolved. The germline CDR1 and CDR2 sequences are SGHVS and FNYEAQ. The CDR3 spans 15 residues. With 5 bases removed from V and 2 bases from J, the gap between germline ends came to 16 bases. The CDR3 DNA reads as TGTGCCAGCAGCCCCCGTGGGGATTCCCCCTACGAGCAGTACTTC. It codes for CASSPRGDSPYEQYF.

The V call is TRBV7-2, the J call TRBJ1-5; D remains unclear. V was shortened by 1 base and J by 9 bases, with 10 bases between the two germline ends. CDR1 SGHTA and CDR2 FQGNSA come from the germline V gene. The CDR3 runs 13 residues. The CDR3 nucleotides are TGTGCCAGCAGCTTAGATCGGTTTTCGCCCCAGCATTTT. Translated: CASSLDRFSPQHF.

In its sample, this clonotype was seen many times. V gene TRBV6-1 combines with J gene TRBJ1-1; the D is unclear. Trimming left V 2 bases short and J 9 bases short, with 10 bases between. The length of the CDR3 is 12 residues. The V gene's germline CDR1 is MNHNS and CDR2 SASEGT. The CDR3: CASSERRQKAFF. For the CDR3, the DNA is TGTGCCAGCAGTGAAAGGAGGCAGAAAGCTTTCTTT.

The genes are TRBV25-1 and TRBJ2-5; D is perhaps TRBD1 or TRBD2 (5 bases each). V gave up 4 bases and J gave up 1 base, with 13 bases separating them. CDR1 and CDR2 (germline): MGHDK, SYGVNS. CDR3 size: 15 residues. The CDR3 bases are TGTGCCAGCAGTGGTACAAGAGGGACCCAAGAGACCCAGTACTTC. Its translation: CASSGTRGTQETQYF.

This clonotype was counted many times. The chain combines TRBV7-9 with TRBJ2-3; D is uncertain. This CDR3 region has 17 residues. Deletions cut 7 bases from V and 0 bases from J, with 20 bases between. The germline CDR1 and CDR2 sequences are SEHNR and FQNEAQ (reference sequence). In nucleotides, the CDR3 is TGTGCCAGCAACCCGGTTCAGCGAACCCCTAGCACAGATACGCAGTATTTT. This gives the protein CASNPVQRTPSTDTQYF.

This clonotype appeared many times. CDR3 amino acids: CASSRLASVNTEAFF. As DNA, the CDR3 is TGTGCCAGCAGCCGTTTGGCATCCGTGAACACTGAAGCTTTCTTT. V and J are TRBV5-6 and TRBJ1-1; no firm D call. V was trimmed by 4 bases and J by 0 bases, leaving 13 bases between them. The CDR3 runs to 15 residues. Germline CDR1 SGHDT, CDR2 YYEEEE.

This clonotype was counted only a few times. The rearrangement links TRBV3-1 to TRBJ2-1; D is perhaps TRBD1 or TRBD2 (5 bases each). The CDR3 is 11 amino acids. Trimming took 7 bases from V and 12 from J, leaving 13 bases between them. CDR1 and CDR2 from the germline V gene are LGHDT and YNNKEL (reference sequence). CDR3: CASTGTTVQFF. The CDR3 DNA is TGTGCCAGCACCGGGACCACGGTGCAGTTCTTC.

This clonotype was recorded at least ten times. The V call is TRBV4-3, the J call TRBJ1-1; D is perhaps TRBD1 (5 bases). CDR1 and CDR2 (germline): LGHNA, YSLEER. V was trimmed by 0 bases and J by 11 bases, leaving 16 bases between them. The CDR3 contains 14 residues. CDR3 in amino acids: CASSQDGGALKAFF. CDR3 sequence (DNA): TGCGCCAGCAGCCAAGATGGTGGGGCCTTGAAGGCTTTCTTT.

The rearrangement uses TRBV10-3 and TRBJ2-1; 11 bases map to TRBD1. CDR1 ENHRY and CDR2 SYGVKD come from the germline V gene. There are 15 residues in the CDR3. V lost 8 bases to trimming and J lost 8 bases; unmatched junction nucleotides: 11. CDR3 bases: TGTGCCATCGCCACCGGACAGGGGGCGAGGGATGAGCAGTTCTTC. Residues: CAIATGQGARDEQFF.

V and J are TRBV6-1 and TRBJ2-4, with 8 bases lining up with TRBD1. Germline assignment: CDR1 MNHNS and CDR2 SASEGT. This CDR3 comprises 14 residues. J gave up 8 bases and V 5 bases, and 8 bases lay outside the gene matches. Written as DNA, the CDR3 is TGTGCCAGCAGTCGCGGGCAGGGGGCCCACATTCAGTACTTC. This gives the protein CASSRGQGAHIQYF.

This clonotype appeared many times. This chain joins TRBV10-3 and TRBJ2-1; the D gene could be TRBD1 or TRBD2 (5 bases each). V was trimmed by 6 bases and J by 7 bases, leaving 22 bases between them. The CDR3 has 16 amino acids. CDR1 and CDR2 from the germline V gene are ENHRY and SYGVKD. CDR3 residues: CAIRAYEGQGSNEQFF. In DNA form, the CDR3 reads TGTGCCATCAGGGCTTACGAGGGGCAAGGATCGAATGAGCAGTTCTTC.

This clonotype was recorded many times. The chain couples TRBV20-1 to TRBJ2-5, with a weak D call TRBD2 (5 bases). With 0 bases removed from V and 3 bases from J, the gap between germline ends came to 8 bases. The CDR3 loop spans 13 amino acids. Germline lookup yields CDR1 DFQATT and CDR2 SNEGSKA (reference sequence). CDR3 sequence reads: CSARDPGKETQYF. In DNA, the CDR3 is TGCAGTGCTAGAGATCCGGGGAAAGAGACCCAGTACTTC.

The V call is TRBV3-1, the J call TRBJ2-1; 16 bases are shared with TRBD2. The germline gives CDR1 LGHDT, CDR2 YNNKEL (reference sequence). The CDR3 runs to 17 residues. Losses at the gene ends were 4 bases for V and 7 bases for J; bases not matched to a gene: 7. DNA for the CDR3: TGTGCCAGCAGCCCATCGGGGACTAGCGGGAGGGATAATGAGCAGTTCTTC. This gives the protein CASSPSGTSGRDNEQFF.

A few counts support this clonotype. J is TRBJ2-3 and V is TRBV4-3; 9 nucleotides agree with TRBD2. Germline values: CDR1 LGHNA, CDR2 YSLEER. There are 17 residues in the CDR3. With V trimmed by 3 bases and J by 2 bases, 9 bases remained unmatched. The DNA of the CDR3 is TGCGCCAGCAGCCACGAAGCGGGAGGTCGGCCCACAGATACGCAGTATTTT. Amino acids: CASSHEAGGRPTDTQYF.

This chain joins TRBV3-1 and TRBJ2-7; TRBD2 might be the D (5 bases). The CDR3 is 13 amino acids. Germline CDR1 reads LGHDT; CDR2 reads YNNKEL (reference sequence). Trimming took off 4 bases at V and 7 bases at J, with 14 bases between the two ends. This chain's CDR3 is CASSRAPPGEQYF. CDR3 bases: TGTGCCAGCAGCCGTGCTCCCCCGGGGGAGCAGTACTTC.

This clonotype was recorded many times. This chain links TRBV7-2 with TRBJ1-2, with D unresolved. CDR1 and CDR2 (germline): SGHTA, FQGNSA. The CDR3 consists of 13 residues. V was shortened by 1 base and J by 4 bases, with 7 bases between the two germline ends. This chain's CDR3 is CASSLGSAYGYTF. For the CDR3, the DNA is TGTGCCAGCAGCTTAGGTTCGGCCTATGGCTACACCTTC.

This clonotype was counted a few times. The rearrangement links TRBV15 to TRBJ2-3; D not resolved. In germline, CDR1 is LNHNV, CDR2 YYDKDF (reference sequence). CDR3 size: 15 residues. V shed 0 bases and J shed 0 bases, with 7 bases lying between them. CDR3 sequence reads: CATSREQTSTDTQYF. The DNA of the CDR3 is TGTGCCACCAGCAGAGAACAGACTAGCACAGATACGCAGTATTTT.

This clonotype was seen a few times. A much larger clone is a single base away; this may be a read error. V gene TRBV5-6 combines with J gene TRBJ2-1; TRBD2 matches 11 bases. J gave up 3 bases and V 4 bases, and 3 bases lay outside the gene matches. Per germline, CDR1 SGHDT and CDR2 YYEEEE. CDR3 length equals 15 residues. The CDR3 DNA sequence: TGTGCCAGCAGCCAACTAGCGGGGGACTACAATGAGCAGTTCTTC. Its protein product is CASSQLAGDYNEQFF.

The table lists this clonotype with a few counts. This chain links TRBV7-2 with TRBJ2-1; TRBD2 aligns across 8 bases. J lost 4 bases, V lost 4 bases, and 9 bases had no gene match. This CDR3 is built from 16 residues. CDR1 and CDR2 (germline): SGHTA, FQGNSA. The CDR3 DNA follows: TGTGCCAGCAGCTCAACCTCGGGGGGGCCATACAATGAGCAGTTCTTC. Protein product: CASSSTSGGPYNEQFF.

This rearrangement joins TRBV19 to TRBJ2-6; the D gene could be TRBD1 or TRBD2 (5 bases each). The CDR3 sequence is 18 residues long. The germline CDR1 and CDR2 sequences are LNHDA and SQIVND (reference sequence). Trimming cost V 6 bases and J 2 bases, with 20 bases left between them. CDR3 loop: CASSSFGTRTTGANVLTF. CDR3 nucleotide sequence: TGTGCCAGTAGCTCATTTGGAACTAGGACAACTGGGGCCAACGTCCTGACTTTC.

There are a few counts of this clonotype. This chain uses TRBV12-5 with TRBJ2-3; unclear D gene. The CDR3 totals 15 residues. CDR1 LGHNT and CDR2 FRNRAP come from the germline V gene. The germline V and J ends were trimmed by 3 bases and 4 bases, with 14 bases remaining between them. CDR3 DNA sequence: TGTGCTAGTGGTTTAGGTAACTCTGGGCCAGATACGCAGTATTTT. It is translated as CASGLGNSGPDTQYF.